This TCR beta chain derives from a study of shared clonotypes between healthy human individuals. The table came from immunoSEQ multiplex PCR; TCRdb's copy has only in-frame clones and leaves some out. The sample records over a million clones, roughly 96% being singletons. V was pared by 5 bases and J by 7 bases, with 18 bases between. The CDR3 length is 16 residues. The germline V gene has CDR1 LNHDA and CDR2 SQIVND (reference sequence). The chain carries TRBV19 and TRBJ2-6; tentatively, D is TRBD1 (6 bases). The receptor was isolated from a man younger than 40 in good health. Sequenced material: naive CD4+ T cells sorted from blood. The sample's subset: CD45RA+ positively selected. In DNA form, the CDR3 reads TGTGCCAGTAGTTCAACCCGGGACACCGGTGCCAACGTCCTGACTTTC. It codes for CASSSTRDTGANVLTF. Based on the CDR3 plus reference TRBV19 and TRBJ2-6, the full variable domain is DGGITQSPKYLFRKEGQNVTLSCEQNLNHDAMYWYRQDPGQGLRLIYYSQIVNDFQKGDIAEGYSVSREKKESFPLTVTSAQKNPTAFYLCASSSTRDTGANVLTFGAGSRLTVL.